The T cell receptor beta chain under discussion was sequenced for a study of memory CD4+ T cells and cytomegalovirus serostatus. Germline CDR1 is MNHEY and CDR2 is SVGAGI. V lost 4 bases and J lost 8, with 18 bases in between. CDR3 length: 15 amino acids. Single viable CD3+CD4+CD8-CD45RO+ cells were sorted as the memory CD4+ T cells. Serum IgG to CMV pp150, pp28, p38 and p52 defined serostatus. CD4+ T cells were isolated by positive magnetic selection. Study processing details: Out-of-frame sequences were removed, leaving a few million distinct TCRbeta sequences. Profiling relied on immunoSEQ multiplex PCR, and the TCRdb table lists in-frame clones only, not all of them. The V and J calls and clone size were taken over from that table, and D and trimming were inferred from the DNA. The repertoire holds 50,000 to 70,000 clones, with around 80% as singletons.

The TCR comes from an adult in good health and CMV-seronegative. Sequencing was performed on memory CD4+ T cells from blood. The chain has TRBV6-5 and TRBJ2-1; tentative D call: TRBD2 (6 bases). Written as DNA, the CDR3 is TGTGCCAGCAGTTCTCCGGGACTCCGGGATTATGAGCAGTTCTTC. Amino acids: CASSSPGLRDYEQFF.